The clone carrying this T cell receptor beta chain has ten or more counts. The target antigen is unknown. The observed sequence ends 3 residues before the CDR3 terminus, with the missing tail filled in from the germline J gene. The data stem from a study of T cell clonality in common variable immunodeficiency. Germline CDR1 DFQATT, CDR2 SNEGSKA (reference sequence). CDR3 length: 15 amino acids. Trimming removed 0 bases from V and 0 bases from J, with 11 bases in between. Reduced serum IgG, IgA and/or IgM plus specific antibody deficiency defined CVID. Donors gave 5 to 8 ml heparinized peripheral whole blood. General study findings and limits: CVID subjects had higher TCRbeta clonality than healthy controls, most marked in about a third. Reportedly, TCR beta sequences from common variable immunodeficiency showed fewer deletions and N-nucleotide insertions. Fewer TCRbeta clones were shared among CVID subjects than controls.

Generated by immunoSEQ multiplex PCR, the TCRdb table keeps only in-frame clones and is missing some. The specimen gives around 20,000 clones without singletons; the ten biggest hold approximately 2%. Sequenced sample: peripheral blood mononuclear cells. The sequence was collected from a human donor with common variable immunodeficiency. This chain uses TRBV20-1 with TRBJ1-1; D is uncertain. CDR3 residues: CSARDGHRLNTEAFF. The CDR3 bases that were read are TGCAGTGCTAGAGATGGCCACAGATTGAACACTGAA.